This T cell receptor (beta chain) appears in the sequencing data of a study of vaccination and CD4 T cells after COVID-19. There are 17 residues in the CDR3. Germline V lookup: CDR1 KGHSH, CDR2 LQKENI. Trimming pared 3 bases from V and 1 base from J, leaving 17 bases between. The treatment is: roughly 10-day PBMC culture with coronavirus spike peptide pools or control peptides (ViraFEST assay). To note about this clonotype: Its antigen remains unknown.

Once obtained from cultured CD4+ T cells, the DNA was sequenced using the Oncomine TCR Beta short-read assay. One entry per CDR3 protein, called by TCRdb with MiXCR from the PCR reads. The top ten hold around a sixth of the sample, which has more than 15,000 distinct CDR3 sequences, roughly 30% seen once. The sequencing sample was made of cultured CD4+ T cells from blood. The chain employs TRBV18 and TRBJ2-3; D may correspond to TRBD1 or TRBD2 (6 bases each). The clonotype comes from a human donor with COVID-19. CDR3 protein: CASSPLRRGGRTDTQYF. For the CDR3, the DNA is TGTGCCAGCTCACCCCTGAGGCGAGGGGGGCGCACAGATACGCAGTATTTT.